These 29 T cell receptor beta chains were all obtained from the same sample, sequenced in a study of graft-versus-host responses after intestinal transplantation. For these receptors, no antigen is known. The assay was immunoSEQ multiplex PCR, and TCRdb's table has in-frame clones only and misses some. In the table there are 89,000 or so clones, around 80% of which are singletons. Sequencing was performed on unstimulated CD4+ T cells sorted from spleen or lymph node cells, taken before intestinal transplant. The receptors were sampled from a human donor who received an intestinal transplant.

The chain is built from TRBV21-1 and TRBJ2-1; the DNA was not used to check the table's D call, TRBD1. TRBV21-1 is termed a pseudogene. This CDR3 has 17 amino acids. The CDR3 DNA follows: TGTGCCAGCAGCAAAGAGGGAAACAGGGGGCGTCGCAATGAGCAGTTCTTC. This translates into CASSKEGNRGRRNEQFF.

The chain employs TRBV10-1 and TRBJ2-2; the match to TRBD2 covers 13 bases. Germline CDR1 reads WNHNN; CDR2 reads SYGVQD (reference sequence). V gave up 3 bases and J gave up 4 bases; unmatched junction bases: 5. This CDR3 has 17 amino acids. In nucleotides, the CDR3 is TGCGCCAGCAGTGAAGGGACTAGCGGGGAGGTCACCGGGGAGCTGTTTTTT. Translated: CASSEGTSGEVTGELFF.

This clone was seen only once. CDR3 in DNA: TGTGCCAGCAGTTTGCAGGGATCGTACACTGAAGCTTTCTTT. Translated: CASSLQGSYTEAFF. This chain uses TRBV28 with TRBJ1-1, with D possibly TRBD1 on 5 matching bases. The CDR3 is 14 residues long. From germline, CDR1 is MDHEN and CDR2 SYDVKM. Trimming left V 3 bases short and J 3 bases short, with 11 bases between. Based on the CDR3 plus reference TRBV28 and TRBJ1-1, the full variable domain is DVKVTQSSRYLVKRTGEKVFLECVQDMDHENMFWYRQDPGLGLRLIYFSYDVKMKEKGDIPEGYSVSREKKERFSLILESASTNQTSMYLCASSLQGSYTEAFFGQGTRLTVV.

The chain combines TRBV6-6 with TRBJ2-7; a weak D match, TRBD2 (7 bases). Trimming removed 2 bases at V and 7 bases at J, with 12 bases between. CDR1 MNHNY and CDR2 SVGAGI come from the germline V gene (reference sequence). The CDR3 contains 13 residues. The CDR3 DNA follows: TGTGCCAGCAGTTACGCGGGGGCTGGGGAGCAGTACTTC. Amino acid sequence: CASSYAGAGEQYF.

This chain links TRBV11-1 with TRBJ2-7; D unclear. CDR1 is SGHAT, CDR2 FQDESV, per germline (reference sequence). The CDR3 totals 13 residues. The V end lost 1 base, the J end lost 4 bases, and 8 bases lay between the germline ends. The CDR3 reads CASSLDGSYEQYF. CDR3 sequence (DNA): TGTGCCAGCAGCTTAGATGGCAGTTACGAGCAGTACTTC.

The gene calls are TRBV9 and TRBJ2-2; D remains unclear. CDR1 and CDR2 (germline): SGDLS, YYNGEE. V dropped 3 bases and J dropped 4 bases, with 7 bases sitting between them. The length of the CDR3 is 13 residues. CDR3 loop: CASSATVTGELFF. CDR3 bases: TGTGCCAGCAGCGCCACAGTCACCGGGGAGCTGTTTTTT.

The genes are TRBV7-9 and TRBJ2-3, with 7 bases fitting TRBD1. Trimming took 6 bases from V and 5 from J; bases not matched to a gene: 8. The length of the CDR3 is 14 residues. From germline, CDR1 is SEHNR and CDR2 FQNEAQ (reference sequence). The CDR3 DNA follows: TGTGCCAGCAGTTTCCTGGGGGACAGAGATACGCAGTATTTT. This translates into CASSFLGDRDTQYF.

The sample holds many counts of this clone. The chain recombines TRBV5-6 with TRBJ1-6; D uncertain. The CDR3 sequence is 15 residues long. CDR1 is SGHDT and CDR2 is YYEEEE in the germline V gene. Trimming stripped 6 bases from V and 7 bases from J, with 17 bases between. The CDR3 reads CASILVPVYNSPLHF. In DNA, the CDR3 is TGTGCCAGCATCCTCGTGCCAGTGTACAATTCACCCCTCCACTTT.

This clone has a handful of counts. The chain carries TRBV6-5 and TRBJ2-7; D is unclear. Germline CDR1 is MNHEY and CDR2 is SVGAGI. CDR3 length equals 15 residues. The germline V and J ends were trimmed by 0 bases and 5 bases, with 14 bases remaining between them. Here the CDR3 DNA reads TGTGCCAGCAGTTACTCAGTGACGCACCGGGACGAGCAGTACTTC. Translation gives CASSYSVTHRDEQYF.

A single count supports this clone. The rearrangement uses TRBV2 and TRBJ2-3; a weak D match, TRBD2 (7 bases). CDR1 and CDR2 (germline): SNHLY, FYNNEI. This CDR3 is 14 amino acids long. The ends were cut back, 7 bases at V and 3 bases at J, with 14 bases in the middle. CDR3 coding DNA: TGTGCCAGCAAAGGGGGGCGGGGGACAGATACGCAGTATTTT. Translation gives CASKGGRGTDTQYF.

J is TRBJ2-5 and V is TRBV5-1; TRBD1 agrees at 12 bases. The CDR3 is made up of 16 amino acids. CDR1 SGHRS and CDR2 YFSETQ come from the germline V gene. V lost 4 bases, J lost 5 bases, and 9 bases stayed unmatched. The CDR3 reads CASSRKGQGAEETQYF. The DNA for the CDR3 is TGCGCCAGCAGCCGTAAGGGACAGGGGGCAGAGGAGACCCAGTACTTC.

Comment on this clone: Other nucleotide sequences from this sample produce the same CDR3. V usage is TRBV2 and J usage is TRBJ1-1, with D possibly matching TRBD1 (5 bases). The ends were cut back, 4 bases at V and 4 bases at J, with 13 bases in the middle. The CDR3 is made up of 14 amino acids. The V gene's germline CDR1 is SNHLY and CDR2 FYNNEI. Written as DNA, the CDR3 is TGTGCCAGCAGTGGAGTAAGGGGTAGCACTGAAGCTTTCTTT. Encoded protein: CASSGVRGSTEAFF.

The chain carries TRBV7-2 and TRBJ2-7, with TRBD1 identical over 9 bases. The CDR3 is 16 residues long. Trimming took 0 bases from V and 3 from J; bases not matched to a gene: 6. CDR1 SGHTA and CDR2 FQGNSA come from the germline V gene. The DNA of the CDR3 is TGTGCCAGCAGCTTAGCCTCCGGGACAGGGATCTACGAGCAGTACTTC. This encodes CASSLASGTGIYEQYF.

The V call is TRBV4-1, the J call TRBJ1-1; D unclear. The CDR3 is 15 amino acids. The germline CDR1 and CDR2 sequences are MGHRA and YSYEKL. V was shortened by 6 bases and J by 5 bases, with 19 bases between the two germline ends. In DNA, the CDR3 is TGCGCCAGCAGACGGTCCGGAGGGATGGCTACTGAAGCTTTCTTT. Its protein is CASRRSGGMATEAFF.

J is TRBJ2-7 and V is TRBV29-1; 7 bases fit TRBD2. Unmatched junction bases numbered 12, after V lost 5 bases and J lost 5 bases. CDR3 size: 14 residues. Germline V gene sequence: CDR1 SQVTM, CDR2 ANQGSEA. CDR3 protein: CSVKGLTGGNEQYF. The CDR3 DNA is TGCAGCGTTAAGGGGCTAACGGGAGGAAACGAGCAGTACTTC.

The V gene is TRBV6-1, the J gene TRBJ1-2, with D tentatively TRBD1 (6 bases). There are 15 residues in the CDR3. Trimming took off 2 bases at V and 6 bases at J, with 16 bases between the two ends. Per the germline V gene, CDR1 is MNHNS and CDR2 is SASEGT. The CDR3 DNA reads as TGTGCCAGCAGTGAAAGCTACTTGGCAGGGGATGGCTACACCTTC. Residues: CASSESYLAGDGYTF.

The chain links TRBV5-5 to TRBJ2-7; D possibly corresponds to TRBD1 (5 bases). The germline V and J ends were trimmed by 4 bases and 3 bases, with 11 bases remaining between them. Per the germline V gene, CDR1 is SGHKS and CDR2 is YYEKEE (reference sequence). The CDR3 runs to 13 residues. CDR3 in DNA: TGTGCCAGCAGCCCAACAGGATACTACGAGCAGTACTTC. Encoded protein: CASSPTGYYEQYF.

This chain's CDR3 is CASSGRSGGFGEQFF. The CDR3, as DNA: TGTGCCAGCAGTGGGCGGAGCGGGGGGTTTGGTGAGCAGTTCTTC. The chain links TRBV27 to TRBJ2-1; 9 bases are a match to TRBD2. Looked up from germline, CDR1 is MNHEY and CDR2 is SMNVEV (reference sequence). Losses at the gene ends were 5 bases for V and 9 bases for J; bases not matched to a gene: 11. The CDR3 sequence is 15 residues long.

V gene TRBV7-3 combines with J gene TRBJ2-1; 13 bases line up with TRBD2. The J segment lost 7 bases and the V segment lost 7 bases, leaving 7 bases of the junction unmatched. The CDR3 extends over 15 amino acids. CDR1 and CDR2 (germline): SGHTA, FQGTGA. CDR3 residues: CASTKGLAGENEQFF. The CDR3 DNA follows: TGTGCCAGCACCAAAGGACTAGCGGGAGAAAATGAGCAGTTCTTC.

V usage is TRBV5-1 and J usage is TRBJ1-4; no clear D. The CDR3 sequence is 15 residues long. CDR1 and CDR2 from the germline V gene are SGHRS and YFSETQ. Trimming pared 1 base from V and 0 bases from J, leaving 7 bases between. The CDR3 reads CASSLHTATNEKLFF. CDR3 sequence (DNA): TGCGCCAGCAGCTTGCATACTGCAACTAATGAAAAACTGTTTTTT.

This chain uses TRBV5-1 with TRBJ2-7, with 8 bases that match TRBD2. Trimming at V came to 5 bases and at J to 0 bases, leaving 10 bases not matched to a gene. The CDR3 is 16 amino acids. Germline assignment: CDR1 SGHRS and CDR2 YFSETQ. Here the CDR3 DNA reads TGCGCCAGCAGGCCATTAGCGGGAACCTCCTCCTACGAGCAGTACTTC. Encoded protein: CASRPLAGTSSYEQYF.

V gene TRBV29-1 combines with J gene TRBJ2-1; D perhaps matches TRBD2 (6 bases). Trimming cost V 7 bases and J 7 bases, with 20 bases left between them. The CDR3 extends over 14 amino acids. Per germline, CDR1 SQVTM and CDR2 ANQGSEA. Here the CDR3 DNA reads TGCAGCGCCCTGGGAGCGGGCGTAGGGAATGAGCAGTTCTTC. Protein sequence: CSALGAGVGNEQFF.

The CDR3 here is CASSYVPLDGYTF. Here the CDR3 DNA reads TGTGCCAGCAGTTACGTACCCCTAGATGGCTACACCTTC. The chain recombines TRBV6-5 with TRBJ1-2; D remains unclear. Germline values: CDR1 MNHEY, CDR2 SVGAGI. The V and J ends lost 2 bases and 6 bases respectively, with 10 bases between them. The length of the CDR3 is 13 residues.

The rearrangement joins TRBV5-1 to TRBJ2-1; a possible D gene is TRBD2 (5 bases). With 0 bases removed from V and 7 bases from J, the gap between germline ends came to 14 bases. CDR1 and CDR2 from the germline V gene are SGHRS and YFSETQ. The CDR3 has 15 residues. CDR3 bases: TGCGCCAGCAGCTTGGGGCTAGGAGGAGAGAATGAGCAGTTCTTC. Protein product: CASSLGLGGENEQFF. The whole variable domain, remainder taken from reference TRBV5-1 and TRBJ2-1, is KAGVTQTPRYLIKTRGQQVTLSCSPISGHRSVSWYQQTPGQGLQFLFEYFSETQRNKGNFPGRFSGRQFSNSRSEMNVSTLELGDSALYLCASSLGLGGENEQFFGPGTRLTVL.

The chain recombines TRBV28 with TRBJ2-7, with 7 bases fitting TRBD1. CDR1 is MDHEN, CDR2 SYDVKM, per germline. The CDR3 is made up of 16 amino acids. The ends lost 5 bases at V and 5 bases at J; junction bases unmatched: 15. CDR3 in DNA: TGTGCCAGCAGTGGCCCCCGGGACAGCTCGCGCCACGAGCAGTACTTC. Protein sequence: CASSGPRDSSRHEQYF.

The J gene is TRBJ1-1, the V gene TRBV4-1; possible D gene TRBD1, 6 bases. This CDR3 has 15 amino acids. Germline loops: CDR1 MGHRA, CDR2 YSYEKL. The V end was cut by 1 base, the J end by 5 bases, with 14 bases between. The CDR3 coding sequence is TGCGCCAGCAGCCAAGTTGGGGGCCTTTCAACTGAAGCTTTCTTT. This translates into CASSQVGGLSTEAFF.

The CDR3 DNA sequence: TGTGCCAGCAGCCCGGACAGGGGAAATTCACCCCTCCACTTT. This codes for CASSPDRGNSPLHF. This rearrangement joins TRBV5-6 to TRBJ1-6; 9 nucleotides agree with TRBD1. J lost 7 bases, V lost 4 bases, and 3 bases had no gene match. The CDR3 totals 14 residues. Per the germline V gene, CDR1 is SGHDT and CDR2 is YYEEEE.

As for this clone: Sequence at one end of the junction differs from germline and may be a read error. The rearrangement links TRBV2 to TRBJ2-7; 10 nucleotides agree with TRBD1. Germline V gene data show CDR1 as SNHLY and CDR2 as FYNNEI. The CDR3 is 14 amino acids. The CDR3 DNA reads TGTGCCAGTACAAGCGGGACAGGGGACTACGAGCAGCACTTC. This gives the protein CASTSGTGDYEQHF. Full variable domain (missing parts from reference TRBV2 and TRBJ2-7): EPEVTQTPSHQVTQMGQEVILRCVPISNHLYFYWYRQILGQKVEFLVSFYNNEISEKSEIFDDQFSVERPDGSNFTLKIRSTKLEDSAMYFCASTSGTGDYEQHFGPGTRLTVT.

This rearrangement joins TRBV6-5 to TRBJ1-4; 10 bases are shared with TRBD1. The CDR3 contains 15 residues. Germline loops: CDR1 MNHEY, CDR2 SVGAGI. The V gene end was trimmed by 6 bases and the J gene end by 5 bases; junction bases not matched to a gene: 6. This chain's CDR3 is CASRPADRGNEKLFF. CDR3 nucleotides: TGTGCCAGCAGACCCGCGGACAGGGGGAATGAAAAACTGTTTTTT.